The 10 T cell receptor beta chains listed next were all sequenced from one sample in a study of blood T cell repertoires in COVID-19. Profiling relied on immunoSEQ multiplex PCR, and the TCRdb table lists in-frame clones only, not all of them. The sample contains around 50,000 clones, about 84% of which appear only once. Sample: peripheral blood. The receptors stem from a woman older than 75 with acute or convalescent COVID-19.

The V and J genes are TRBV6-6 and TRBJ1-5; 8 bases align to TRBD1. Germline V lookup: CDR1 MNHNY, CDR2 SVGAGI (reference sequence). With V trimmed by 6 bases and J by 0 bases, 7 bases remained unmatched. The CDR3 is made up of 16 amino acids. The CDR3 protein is CASSSPGTGSNQPQHF. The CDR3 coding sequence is TGTGCCAGCAGCAGCCCCGGGACAGGTAGCAATCAGCCCCAGCATTTT.

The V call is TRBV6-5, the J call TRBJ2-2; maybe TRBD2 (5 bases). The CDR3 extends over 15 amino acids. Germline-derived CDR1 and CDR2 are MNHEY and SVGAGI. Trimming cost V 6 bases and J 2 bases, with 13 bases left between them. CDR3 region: CASRGSRVNTGELFF. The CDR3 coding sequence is TGTGCCAGCAGGGGATCGAGGGTAAACACCGGGGAGCTGTTTTTT.

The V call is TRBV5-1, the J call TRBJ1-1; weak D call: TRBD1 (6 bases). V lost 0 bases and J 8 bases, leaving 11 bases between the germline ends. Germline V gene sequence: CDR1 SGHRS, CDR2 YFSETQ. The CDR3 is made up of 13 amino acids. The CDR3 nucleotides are TGCGCCAGCAGCTTGGGACAGGCAGACGAAGCTTTCTTT. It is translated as CASSLGQADEAFF.

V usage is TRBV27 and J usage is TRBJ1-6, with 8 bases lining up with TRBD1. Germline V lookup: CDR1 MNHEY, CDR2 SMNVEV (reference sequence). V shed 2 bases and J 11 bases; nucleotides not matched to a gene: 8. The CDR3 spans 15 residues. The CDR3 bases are TGTGCCAGCAGTTTACTCGGACAGGGCACAGCACCCCTCCACTTT. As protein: CASSLLGQGTAPLHF.

CDR3 sequence reads: CASSGDRVSNQPQHF. Written as DNA, the CDR3 is TGTGCCAGCAGTGGGGACAGGGTAAGCAATCAGCCCCAGCATTTT. V and J are TRBV2 and TRBJ1-5; 9 bases agree with TRBD1. The length of the CDR3 is 15 residues. The germline V gene has CDR1 SNHLY and CDR2 FYNNEI. Trimming took 4 bases from V and 1 from J; bases not matched to a gene: 2.

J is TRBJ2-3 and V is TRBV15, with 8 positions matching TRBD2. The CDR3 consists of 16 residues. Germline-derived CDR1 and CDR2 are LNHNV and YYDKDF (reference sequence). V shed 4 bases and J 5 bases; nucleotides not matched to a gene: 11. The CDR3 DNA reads TGTGCCACCAGCATCGGTACGGCGGGGGGCCTAGATACGCAGTATTTT. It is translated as CATSIGTAGGLDTQYF.

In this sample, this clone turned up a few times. The CDR3 loop reads CASSHRVPTGELFF. CDR3 DNA: TGTGCCAGCAGCCATAGAGTGCCCACCGGGGAGCTGTTTTTT. The gene calls are TRBV3-1 (or the pseudogene TRBV3-2) and TRBJ2-2, with D hard to call. The ends were cut back, 3 bases at V and 4 bases at J, with 9 bases in the middle. Germline V gene data show CDR1 as LGHDT and CDR2 as YNNKEL (reference sequence). The length of the CDR3 is 14 residues.

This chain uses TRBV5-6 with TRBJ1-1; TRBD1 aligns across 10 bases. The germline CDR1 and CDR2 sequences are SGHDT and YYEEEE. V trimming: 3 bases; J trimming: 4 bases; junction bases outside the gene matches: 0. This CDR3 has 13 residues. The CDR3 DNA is TGTGCCAGCAGCTGGACAGGGGGCACTGAAGCTTTCTTT. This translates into CASSWTGGTEAFF. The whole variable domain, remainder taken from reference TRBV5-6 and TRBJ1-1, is DAGVTQSPTHLIKTRGQQVTLRCSPKSGHDTVSWYQQALGQGPQFIFQYYEEEERQRGNFPDRFSGHQFPNYSSELNVNALLLGDSALYLCASSWTGGTEAFFGQGTRLTVV.

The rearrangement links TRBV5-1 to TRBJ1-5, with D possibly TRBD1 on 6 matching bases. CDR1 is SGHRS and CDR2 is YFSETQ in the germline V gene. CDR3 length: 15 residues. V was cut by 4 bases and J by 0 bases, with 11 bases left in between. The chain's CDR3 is CASSPGQYSNQPQHF. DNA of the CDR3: TGCGCCAGCAGCCCCGGACAGTATAGCAATCAGCCCCAGCATTTT.

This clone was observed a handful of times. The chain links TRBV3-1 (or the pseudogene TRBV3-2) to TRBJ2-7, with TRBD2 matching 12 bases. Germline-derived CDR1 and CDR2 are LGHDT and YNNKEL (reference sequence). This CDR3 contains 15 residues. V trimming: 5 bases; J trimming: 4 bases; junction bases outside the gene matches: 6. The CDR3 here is CASSFRTSGKYEQYV. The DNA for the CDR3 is TGTGCCAGCAGCTTCAGGACTAGCGGGAAGTACGAGCAGTACGTC.